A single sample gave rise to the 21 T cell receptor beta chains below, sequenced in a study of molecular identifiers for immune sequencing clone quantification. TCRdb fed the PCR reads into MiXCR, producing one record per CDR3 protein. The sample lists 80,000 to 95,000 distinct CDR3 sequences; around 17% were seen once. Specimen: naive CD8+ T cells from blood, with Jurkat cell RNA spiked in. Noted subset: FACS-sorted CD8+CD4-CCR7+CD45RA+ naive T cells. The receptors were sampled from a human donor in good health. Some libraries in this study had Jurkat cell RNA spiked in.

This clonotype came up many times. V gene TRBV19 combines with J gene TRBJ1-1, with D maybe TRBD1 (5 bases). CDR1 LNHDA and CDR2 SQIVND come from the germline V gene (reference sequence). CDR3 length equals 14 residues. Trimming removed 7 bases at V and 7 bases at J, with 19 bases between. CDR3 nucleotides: TGTGCCAGTACTCCGTGGGGGGGGTCGGATGAAGCTTTCTTT. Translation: CASTPWGGSDEAFF.

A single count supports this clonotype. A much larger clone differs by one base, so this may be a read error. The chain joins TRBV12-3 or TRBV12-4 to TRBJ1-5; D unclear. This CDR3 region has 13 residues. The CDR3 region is CDSSLANIQPQHF. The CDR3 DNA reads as TGTGACAGCAGTTTAGCGAACATTCAGCCCCAGCATTTT.

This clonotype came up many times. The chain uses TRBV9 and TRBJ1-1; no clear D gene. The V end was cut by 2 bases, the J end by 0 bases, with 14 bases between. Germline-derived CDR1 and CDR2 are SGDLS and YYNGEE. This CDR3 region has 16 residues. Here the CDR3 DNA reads TGTGCCAGCAGCGTGGGTACGGAGGGATTGAACACTGAAGCTTTCTTT. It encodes CASSVGTEGLNTEAFF.

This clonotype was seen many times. CDR3 DNA: TGTGCCAGCAGCTTAAGCGGGGGGACCTACAATGAGCAGTTCTTC. This gives the protein CASSLSGGTYNEQFF. The V and J genes are TRBV5-4 and TRBJ2-1, with 9 bases identical to TRBD2. The CDR3 spans 15 residues. The V gene's germline CDR1 is SGHNT and CDR2 YYREEE (reference sequence). V was pared by 2 bases and J by 2 bases, with 2 bases of the junction left unmatched.

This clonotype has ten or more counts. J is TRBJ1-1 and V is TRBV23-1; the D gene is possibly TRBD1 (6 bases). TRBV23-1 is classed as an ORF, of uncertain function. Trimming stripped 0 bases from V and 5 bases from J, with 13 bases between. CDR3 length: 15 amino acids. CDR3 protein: CASSQSQGHGTEAFF. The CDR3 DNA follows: TGCGCCAGCAGTCAATCGCAGGGGCATGGAACTGAAGCTTTCTTT.

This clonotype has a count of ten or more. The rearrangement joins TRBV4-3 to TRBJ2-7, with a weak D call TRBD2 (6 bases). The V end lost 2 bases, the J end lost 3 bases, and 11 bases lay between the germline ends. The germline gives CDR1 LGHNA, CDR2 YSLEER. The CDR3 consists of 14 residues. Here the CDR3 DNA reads TGCGCCAGCAGCCAATCCTCCGGGGGCTACGAGCAGTACTTC. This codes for CASSQSSGGYEQYF.

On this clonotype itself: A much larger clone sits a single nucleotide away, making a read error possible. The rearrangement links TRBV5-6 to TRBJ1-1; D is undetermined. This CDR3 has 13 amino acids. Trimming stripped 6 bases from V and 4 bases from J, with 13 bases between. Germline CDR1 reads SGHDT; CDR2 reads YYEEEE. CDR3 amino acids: CASTDGVGTEAFF. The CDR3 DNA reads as TGTGCCAGCACCGACGGGGTTGGCACTGAAGCTTTCTTT.

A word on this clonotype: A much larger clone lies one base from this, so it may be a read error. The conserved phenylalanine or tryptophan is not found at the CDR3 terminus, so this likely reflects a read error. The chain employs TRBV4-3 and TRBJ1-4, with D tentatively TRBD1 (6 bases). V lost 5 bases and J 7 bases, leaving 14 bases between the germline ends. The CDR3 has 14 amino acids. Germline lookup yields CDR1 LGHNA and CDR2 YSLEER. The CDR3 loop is CASSKLQGREKLFL. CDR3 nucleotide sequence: TGCGCCAGCAGCAAACTACAGGGACGTGAAAAACTGTTTCTT.

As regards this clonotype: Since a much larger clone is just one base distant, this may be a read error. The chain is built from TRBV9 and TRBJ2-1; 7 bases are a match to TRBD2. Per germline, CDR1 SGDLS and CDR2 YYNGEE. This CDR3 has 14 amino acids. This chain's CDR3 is CASTRLADHNEQLF. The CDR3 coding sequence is TGTGCCAGCACCCGGCTAGCGGATCACAATGAGCAGCTCTTC.

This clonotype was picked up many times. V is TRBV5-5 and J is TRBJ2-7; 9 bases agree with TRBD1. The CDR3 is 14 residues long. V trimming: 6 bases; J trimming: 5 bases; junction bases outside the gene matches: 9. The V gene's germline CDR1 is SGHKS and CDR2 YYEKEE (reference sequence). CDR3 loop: CASILGTGLDEQYF. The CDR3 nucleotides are TGTGCCAGCATTCTCGGGACAGGGCTGGACGAGCAGTACTTC.

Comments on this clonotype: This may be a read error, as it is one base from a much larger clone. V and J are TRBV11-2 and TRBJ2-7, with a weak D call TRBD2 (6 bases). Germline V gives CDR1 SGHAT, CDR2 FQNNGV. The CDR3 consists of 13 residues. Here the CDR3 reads CAGSLVGSGEQYF. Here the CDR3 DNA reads TGTGCCGGCAGCTTAGTAGGGAGCGGGGAGCAGTACTTC.

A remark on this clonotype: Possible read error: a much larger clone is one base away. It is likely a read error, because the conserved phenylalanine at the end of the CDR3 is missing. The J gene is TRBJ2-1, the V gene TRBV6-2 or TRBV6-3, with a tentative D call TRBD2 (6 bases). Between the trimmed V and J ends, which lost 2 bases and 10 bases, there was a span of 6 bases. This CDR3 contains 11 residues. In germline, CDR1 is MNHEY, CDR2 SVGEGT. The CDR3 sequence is CASSYRGEQFL. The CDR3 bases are TGTGCCAGCAGTTACCGGGGGGAGCAGTTCCTC.

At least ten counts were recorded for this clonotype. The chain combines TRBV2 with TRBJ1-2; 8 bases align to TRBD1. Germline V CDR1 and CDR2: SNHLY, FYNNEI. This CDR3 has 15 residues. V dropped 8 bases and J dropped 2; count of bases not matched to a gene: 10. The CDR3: CASHVGTGPNYGYTF. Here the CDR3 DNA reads TGTGCCAGCCATGTTGGGACAGGACCGAACTATGGCTACACCTTC.

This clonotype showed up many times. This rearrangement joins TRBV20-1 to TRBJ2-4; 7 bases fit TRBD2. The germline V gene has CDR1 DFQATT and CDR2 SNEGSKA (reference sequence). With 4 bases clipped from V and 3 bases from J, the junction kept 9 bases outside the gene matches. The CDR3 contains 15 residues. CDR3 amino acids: CSAKSWREGKNIQYF. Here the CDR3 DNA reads TGCAGTGCTAAAAGCTGGAGGGAGGGCAAAAACATTCAGTACTTC.

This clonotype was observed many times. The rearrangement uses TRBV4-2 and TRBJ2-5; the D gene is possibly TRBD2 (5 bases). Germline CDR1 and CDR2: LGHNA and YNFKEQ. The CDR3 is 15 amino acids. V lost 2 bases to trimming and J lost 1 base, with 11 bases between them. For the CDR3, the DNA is TGTGCCAGCAGCCAAAAACCTAGCTCCCAAGAGACCCAGTACTTC. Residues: CASSQKPSSQETQYF.

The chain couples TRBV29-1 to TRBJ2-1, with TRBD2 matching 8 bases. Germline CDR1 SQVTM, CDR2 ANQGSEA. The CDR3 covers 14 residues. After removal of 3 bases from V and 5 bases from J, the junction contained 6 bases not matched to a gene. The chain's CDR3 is CSVEGRGVDNEQFF. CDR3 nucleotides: TGCAGCGTTGAGGGGCGGGGGGTTGACAATGAGCAGTTCTTC.

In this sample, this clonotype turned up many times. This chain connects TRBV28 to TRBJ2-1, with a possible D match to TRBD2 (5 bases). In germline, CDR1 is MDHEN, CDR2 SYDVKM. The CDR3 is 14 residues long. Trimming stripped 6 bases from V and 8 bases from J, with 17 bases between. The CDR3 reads CASRTLLVRDEQFF. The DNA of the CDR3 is TGTGCCAGCAGGACCCTCCTCGTGCGGGATGAGCAGTTCTTC.

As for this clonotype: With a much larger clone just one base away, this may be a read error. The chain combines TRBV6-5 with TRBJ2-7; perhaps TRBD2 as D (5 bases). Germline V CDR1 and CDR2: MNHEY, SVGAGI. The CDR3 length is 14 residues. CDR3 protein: CASSYSDGGYEQCF. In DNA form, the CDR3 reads TGTGCCAGCAGTTACTCGGACGGAGGCTACGAGCAGTGCTTC.

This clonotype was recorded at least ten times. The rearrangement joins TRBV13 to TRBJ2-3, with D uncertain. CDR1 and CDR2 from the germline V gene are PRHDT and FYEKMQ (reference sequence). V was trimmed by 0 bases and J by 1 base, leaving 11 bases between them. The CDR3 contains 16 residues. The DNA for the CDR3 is TGTGCCAGCAGCTTAGGTCCGAATCTCCGCACAGATACGCAGTATTTT. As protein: CASSLGPNLRTDTQYF.

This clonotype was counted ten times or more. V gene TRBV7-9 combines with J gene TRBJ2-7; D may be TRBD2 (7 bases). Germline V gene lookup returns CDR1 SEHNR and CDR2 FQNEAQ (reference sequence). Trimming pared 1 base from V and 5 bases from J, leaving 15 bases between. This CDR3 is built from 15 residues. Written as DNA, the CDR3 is TGTGCCAGCAGCTTAGTCGGGGGGCGATCCCACGAGCAGTACTTC. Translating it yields CASSLVGGRSHEQYF.

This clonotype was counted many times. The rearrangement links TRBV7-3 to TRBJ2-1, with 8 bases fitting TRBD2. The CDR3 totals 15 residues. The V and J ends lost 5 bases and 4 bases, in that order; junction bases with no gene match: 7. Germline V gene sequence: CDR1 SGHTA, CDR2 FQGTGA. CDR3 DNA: TGTGCCAGCAGCCCCAGCGGGAGTGGTTACAATGAGCAGTTCTTC. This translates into CASSPSGSGYNEQFF.